This T cell receptor (beta chain) was sequenced for a study of preoperative IRX-2 immunotherapy in early breast cancer. Described treatment: preoperative locoregional IRX-2 cytokine immunotherapy. This phase Ib study tested locoregional IRX-2 cytokine immunotherapy given before surgery. Produced via immunoSEQ multiplex PCR; TCRdb's table is partial and in-frame only. Of 95,000 to 100,000 clones in the sample, 75% to 90% were seen once. This clonotype was obtained from a human donor with breast cancer. Sequences were derived from tumor tissue, sampled after IRX-2 immunotherapy.

The CDR3 DNA reads as TGTGCCAGCAGTTCCATCGCCATAGGACAGGCCACCTGGTACGAGCAGTACTTC. Amino acid sequence: CASSSIAIGQATWYEQYF. This chain uses TRBV22-1 with TRBJ2-7; TRBD1 is the table's D call, not checked against the DNA. TRBV22-1 is a known pseudogene. The CDR3 is 18 amino acids.